Listed below are T cell receptor beta chains from one sample, sequenced in a study of T cells after yellow fever vaccination. TCRdb independently ran MiXCR on the 5' RACE reads; one entry per CDR3 protein. The table lists some 340,000 distinct CDR3 sequences, about 10% of them singletons. Specimen: CD4+ T cells sorted from PBMCs, collected 45 days after the yellow fever booster vaccination. These receptors were taken from a man between 18 and 35 years old who received the YFV17D yellow fever vaccine. Each CDR3 is given with its conserved first and last residue. The order of the fields is clone size, V gene, J gene, D gene, CDR3 protein, CDR3 DNA. D genes are given only for firm matches. Not every row has a clone size; where given, it reads once, few, many or a size class.

>.|TRBV4-2|TRBJ1-1|.
CASSQEWEGNTEAFF
TGTGCCAGCAGCCAAGAATGGGAGGGGAACACTGAAGCTTTCTTT
>.|TRBV20-1|TRBJ2-3|TRBD2
CSARTSGGANTQYF
TGCAGTGCCCGGACTAGCGGGGGGGCAAATACGCAGTATTTT
>.|TRBV29-1|TRBJ1-5|TRBD1
CSVRDSHQPQHF
TGCAGCGTGAGGGACAGCCATCAGCCCCAGCATTTT
>.|TRBV6-1|TRBJ2-3|.
CASSEALGDDTQYF
TGTGCCAGCAGTGAAGCGCTAGGGGACGATACGCAGTATTTT
>.|TRBV4-3|TRBJ1-2|TRBD1
CASSPQLTGDYGYTF
TGCGCCAGCAGCCCCCAGCTGACAGGGGACTATGGCTACACCTTC
>few|TRBV15|TRBJ2-1|.
CATSRDRQTYNEQFF
TGTGCCACCAGCAGAGATCGGCAGACCTACAATGAGCAGTTCTTC
>few|TRBV5-6|TRBJ2-5|TRBD2
CASSWTSGQETQYF
TGTGCCAGCAGCTGGACTAGCGGCCAAGAGACCCAGTACTTC
>.|TRBV11-1|TRBJ2-1|.
CASSLAPQRGQFF
TGTGCCAGCAGCTTAGCCCCGCAGAGGGGGCAGTTCTTC
>.|TRBV28|TRBJ1-5|TRBD1
CASSTPDRGFSNQPQHF
TGTGCCAGCAGTACACCAGACAGGGGATTTAGCAATCAGCCCCAGCATTTT
>.|TRBV19|TRBJ1-2|.
CASSGTRTTQGGYTF
TGTGCCAGTAGTGGAACGCGGACCACCCAGGGAGGCTACACCTTC
>few|TRBV27|TRBJ2-1|.
CASILGQAKGEQFF
TGTGCCAGCATACTTGGGCAGGCTAAGGGTGAGCAGTTCTTC
>few|TRBV4-3|TRBJ1-1|.
CASSQEAGTEAFF
TGCGCCAGCAGCCAAGAGGCAGGGACTGAAGCTTTCTTT
>.|TRBV6-5|TRBJ2-1|.
CASSYRKRGNEQFF
TGTGCCAGCAGTTACCGGAAAAGGGGCAATGAGCAGTTCTTC
>.|TRBV20-1|TRBJ1-5|.
CSARSTGPQQPQHF
TGCAGTGCTAGAAGTACGGGACCTCAACAGCCCCAGCATTTT
>few|TRBV18|TRBJ2-7|.
CASSPPPSLSGTLWDEQYF
TGTGCCAGCTCACCACCGCCTTCGTTAAGCGGAACCTTGTGGGACGAGCAGTACTTC
>many|TRBV28|TRBJ2-3|.
CASSPPGVSTDTQYF
TGTGCCAGCAGTCCACCGGGGGTTAGCACAGATACGCAGTATTTT
>.|TRBV6-2/TRBV6-3|TRBJ1-1|TRBD1
CASRRQGESTEAFF
TGTGCCAGCAGAAGACAGGGAGAGAGCACTGAAGCTTTCTTT
>few|TRBV20-1|TRBJ2-5|.
CSAREDFQETQYF
TGCAGTGCTAGAGAGGATTTTCAAGAGACCCAGTACTTC
>.|TRBV5-1|TRBJ2-4|.
CASSLAGGVNIQYF
TGCGCCAGCAGCTTGGCGGGGGGCGTGAACATTCAGTACTTC
>.|TRBV20-1|TRBJ1-5|.
CSARFLSGTSNQPQHF
TGCAGTGCGAGGTTCTTGTCAGGGACCAGCAATCAGCCCCAGCATTTT
>.|TRBV2|TRBJ2-3|TRBD1
CARRYDTGADTQYF
TGTGCCAGACGATATGATACAGGGGCAGATACGCAGTATTTT
>many|TRBV5-1|TRBJ2-7|.
CASSPPEVGEQYF
TGCGCCAGCAGTCCCCCGGAGGTCGGCGAGCAGTACTTC
>few|TRBV4-3|TRBJ2-1|TRBD2
CASSRRGGLSEQFF
TGCGCCAGCAGCCGTCGGGGGGGGTTGAGTGAGCAGTTCTTC
>few|TRBV18|TRBJ2-5|.
CASSPGRAQETQYF
TGTGCCAGCTCACCCGGCAGGGCCCAAGAGACCCAGTACTTC
>.|TRBV7-6|TRBJ2-5|.
CASSLGVKGETQYF
TGTGCCAGCAGCTTAGGGGTAAAGGGAGAGACCCAGTACTTC